This section outlines one T cell receptor (beta chain) sequence together with its context. TCRdb's copy holds only in-frame clones and misses some; the assay was immunoSEQ multiplex PCR. The sample consists of some 270,000 clones, roughly 80% of them appearing once. The sample comes from a study of blood T cell repertoires in COVID-19. As for the study in general: T cells, B-cell-depleted T cells, or PBMCs supplied cDNA or gDNA.

In terms of age and location, participants ranged from roughly 18 to 95 years and lived in under 30 US areas. V was cut by 0 bases and J by 0 bases, with 12 bases left in between. The germline V gene has CDR1 KGHSH and CDR2 LQKENI. The CDR3 sequence is 16 residues long. The TCR originated in a man in his fifties or sixties who had recovered from COVID-19. Sequencing was done on a sample of PBMCs or T cells enriched from blood (not recorded which). V gene TRBV18 combines with J gene TRBJ2-7, with D possibly TRBD1 on 5 matching bases. The CDR3 region has the DNA TGTGCCAGCTCACCACCCTGGGGCGAGAGCTCCTACGAGCAGTACTTC. Translated: CASSPPWGESSYEQYF.